The clone carrying this TCR beta chain showed up just a few times. Its antigen remains unknown. These data belong to a study of identical twins' blood T cells. Turning to the study itself: About six alpha and about 6 beta libraries together yielded roughly 50 million reads. Overall study findings and caveats: Abundant TCRbeta CDR3s overlapped more between twins than with unrelated donors.

Each TCR cDNA library carried sample-specific barcodes on both ends. In TCRdb, the 5' RACE reads were re-called with MiXCR into one record per CDR3 protein. The top ten clones hold roughly 5.5% of a sample with roughly 340,000 distinct CDR3 sequences, roughly 30% of them seen once. The CDR3 extends over 14 amino acids. Trimming stripped 2 bases from V and 3 bases from J, with 7 bases between. The V gene's germline CDR1 is SGHDN and CDR2 FVKESK. This receptor was obtained from a woman aged 18 to 49 in good health. Sequenced input: PBMCs. The V and J genes are TRBV14 and TRBJ2-2; D is perhaps TRBD1 (6 bases). In DNA, the CDR3 is TGTGCCAGCAGCCAACAGGGGTACACCGGGGAGCTGTTTTTT. Translating it yields CASSQQGYTGELFF. Looking up the rest from reference TRBV14 and TRBJ2-2 gives the full variable domain: EAGVTQFPSHSVIEKGQTVTLRCDPISGHDNLYWYRRVMGKEIKFLLHFVKESKQDESGMPNNRFLAERTGGTYSTLKVQPAELEDSGVYFCASSQQGYTGELFFGEGSRLTVL.